These 6 T cell receptor beta chains were all obtained from the same sample, sequenced in a study of T-cell memory formation after mild COVID-19 (TCRdb year 2021). Receptors were amplified or captured by 5' RACE. TCRdb lists the instrument as Illumina NovaSeq 6000. The public reads were run again by TCRdb, first through fastp at Q25 and then through MiXCR, and only productive beta chains were kept. Rows with one shared CDR3 protein collapse into an entry with the most common genes and DNA. The sample profile shows a few hundred thousand distinct CDR3 sequences; less than 20% of them were found once. The biggest ten clones account for 20% to 25% of the sample. Sequenced material: PBMCs or a T cell subset sorted from them (not recorded which). These receptors were taken from a man between 18 and 29 years old who had mild COVID-19 (a few samples of this study predate the infection). The sample titles of this study are shuffled in the database, so cell type and time point are left out; the donor was told from shared clones.

The rearrangement links TRBV6-2 or TRBV6-3 to TRBJ2-2; D ambiguous. This CDR3 comprises 13 residues. Per the germline V gene, CDR1 is MNHEY and CDR2 is SVGEGT. The V and J ends lost 8 bases and 3 bases respectively, with 10 bases between them. The CDR3 loop reads CASDPAYTGELFF. CDR3 nucleotides: TGTGCCAGCGACCCTGCGTACACCGGGGAGCTGTTTTTT.

The chain couples TRBV7-3 to TRBJ2-3; 8 bases agree with TRBD2. Per germline, CDR1 SGHTA and CDR2 FQGTGA. V lost 5 bases, J lost 4 bases, and 11 bases stayed unmatched. This CDR3 is 16 amino acids long. The CDR3 nucleotides read TGTGCCAGCAGCGCCCTCGGAGCGGGGGTCGCAGATACGCAGTATTTT. It encodes CASSALGAGVADTQYF.

This clonotype came up a few times. CDR3 bases: TGCGCCAGCAGCTTGGATTCAGGACAAGATGAGCAGTACGTC. Its protein is CASSLDSGQDEQYV. The chain couples TRBV5-1 to TRBJ2-7, with a tentative D call TRBD1 (5 bases). The V end lost 0 bases, the J end lost 7 bases, and 14 bases lay between the germline ends. The CDR3 covers 14 residues. The germline gives CDR1 SGHRS, CDR2 YFSETQ.

V and J are TRBV6-2 or TRBV6-3 and TRBJ2-5; TRBD1 matches at 7 bases. The CDR3 spans 15 residues. Trimming took 0 bases from V and 1 from J; bases not matched to a gene: 2. The germline gives CDR1 MNHEY, CDR2 SVGEGT. The CDR3: CASSYSTGVQETQYF. CDR3 nucleotides: TGTGCCAGCAGTTACTCCACAGGGGTCCAAGAGACCCAGTACTTC.

This clonotype has more than one count but fewer than ten. V usage is TRBV3-1 and J usage is TRBJ2-7; the D call may be TRBD1 or TRBD2 (5 bases each). The length of the CDR3 is 15 residues. V was clipped by 4 bases and J by 7 bases, with 20 bases between them. Germline CDR1 and CDR2: LGHDT and YNNKEL (reference sequence). CDR3 bases: TGTGCCAGCAGCCCCCACCGGGACGTTAGTACGGAGCAGTACTTC. Its translation is CASSPHRDVSTEQYF.

This clonotype came up a few times. The V call is TRBV18, the J call TRBJ1-2; D not resolved. The CDR3 is 13 residues long. Germline V gives CDR1 KGHSH, CDR2 LQKENI. With 2 bases removed from V and 6 bases from J, the gap between germline ends came to 10 bases. The DNA for the CDR3 is TGTGCCAGCTCACCAAGTACAAGGGATGGCTACACCTTC. It codes for CASSPSTRDGYTF.